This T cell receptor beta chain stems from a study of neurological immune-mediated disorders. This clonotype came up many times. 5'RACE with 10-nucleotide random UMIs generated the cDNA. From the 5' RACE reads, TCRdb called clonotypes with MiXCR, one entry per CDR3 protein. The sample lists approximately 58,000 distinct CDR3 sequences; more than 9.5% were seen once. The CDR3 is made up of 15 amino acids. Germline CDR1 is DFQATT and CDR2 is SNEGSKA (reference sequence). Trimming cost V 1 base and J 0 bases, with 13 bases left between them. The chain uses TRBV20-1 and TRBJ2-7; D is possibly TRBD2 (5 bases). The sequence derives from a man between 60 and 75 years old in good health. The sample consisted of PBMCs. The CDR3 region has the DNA TGCAGTGCTAGAGCAAGGATAGGGAGCTCCTACGAGCAGTACTTC. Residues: CSARARIGSSYEQYF.